One sample yielded the 11 T cell receptor beta chains listed below, sequenced in a study of blood T cell repertoires in COVID-19. Assay: immunoSEQ multiplex PCR; the TCRdb copy retains only in-frame clones and omits some. The sample carries some 320,000 clones, 90% recorded once. Material: PBMCs or T cells enriched from blood (not recorded which). These receptors came from a woman in her 30s who had been exposed to COVID-19.

This clone was counted once. This chain links TRBV4-3 with TRBJ2-2, with 7 bases aligning to TRBD2. V lost 1 base and J lost 7; bases outside the gene matches: 3. The CDR3 spans 14 residues. Germline values: CDR1 LGHNA, CDR2 YSLEER. CDR3 amino acids: CASSQGTSVGELFF. The DNA for the CDR3 is TGCGCCAGCAGCCAAGGGACTAGTGTCGGGGAGCTGTTTTTT.

The rearrangement uses TRBV12-3 or TRBV12-4 and TRBJ1-1, with D tentatively TRBD1 (6 bases). CDR3 length: 13 residues. The V and J ends lost 4 bases and 3 bases respectively, with 9 bases between them. The CDR3 bases are TGTGCCAGCAGTTCGTACAGGGACACTGAAGCTTTCTTT. Translating it yields CASSSYRDTEAFF.

V usage is TRBV4-1 and J usage is TRBJ2-3; TRBD2 matches 8 bases. CDR1 MGHRA and CDR2 YSYEKL come from the germline V gene. This CDR3 comprises 19 residues. Trimming took 4 bases from V and 2 from J; bases not matched to a gene: 17. The CDR3, as DNA: TGCGCCAGCAGCCCCTGGAGGAAAATGCGGGGGGATCACACAGATACGCAGTATTTT. Translating gives CASSPWRKMRGDHTDTQYF.

The rearrangement uses TRBV5-6 and TRBJ1-2, with 11 bases matching TRBD1. Germline V gives CDR1 SGHDT, CDR2 YYEEEE. The CDR3 totals 11 residues. With V trimmed by 5 bases and J by 14 bases, 5 bases remained unmatched. The CDR3, as DNA: TGTGCCAGCAGGGACAGGGGGCTTCCGACCTTC. This gives the protein CASRDRGLPTF.

This rearrangement joins TRBV7-8 to TRBJ2-2; D is undetermined. CDR3 length: 14 amino acids. CDR1 is SGHVS, CDR2 FQNEAQ, per germline. Trimming removed 5 bases from V and 4 bases from J, with 11 bases in between. DNA of the CDR3: TGTGCCAGCAGCGCCGCGGATAGCACCGGGGAGCTGTTTTTT. Its protein is CASSAADSTGELFF.

The DNA for the CDR3 is TGCGCCAGCAGCCGCTTACAGGGAATTTTAAGTAATTCACCCCTCCACTTT. Translated, it gives CASSRLQGILSNSPLHF. V gene TRBV4-1 combines with J gene TRBJ1-6; D possibly corresponds to TRBD1 (6 bases). Trimming took 4 bases from V and 6 from J, leaving 19 bases between them. CDR1 and CDR2 from the germline V gene are MGHRA and YSYEKL. The CDR3 has 17 amino acids.

This chain connects TRBV9 to TRBJ2-3; the D is unclear. The ends were cut back, 4 bases at V and 0 bases at J, with 15 bases in the middle. This CDR3 is built from 16 residues. Germline values: CDR1 SGDLS, CDR2 YYNGEE. The CDR3 DNA reads TGTGCCAGCAGCCCAACACGAAGCAGGAGCACAGATACGCAGTATTTT. It translates to CASSPTRSRSTDTQYF.

In this sample, this clone turned up once. The genes are TRBV4-3 and TRBJ2-7; D is possibly TRBD2 (5 bases). V shed 0 bases and J shed 5 bases, with 17 bases lying between them. The CDR3 contains 16 residues. Per the germline V gene, CDR1 is LGHNA and CDR2 is YSLEER. This chain's CDR3 is CASSQDVGVVEDEQYF. In nucleotides, the CDR3 is TGCGCCAGCAGCCAAGACGTCGGGGTCGTAGAGGACGAGCAGTACTTC.

This clone was observed a single time. This sequence joins TRBV18 and TRBJ2-7, with D perhaps matching TRBD2 (5 bases). Looked up from germline, CDR1 is KGHSH and CDR2 is LQKENI. The CDR3 consists of 14 residues. V was clipped by 4 bases and J by 6 bases, with 16 bases between them. The CDR3 spells CASSRDLEGTEQYF. CDR3 nucleotides: TGTGCCAGCTCACGTGACTTAGAGGGTACCGAGCAGTACTTC.

A remark on this clone: Additional DNA sequences in this sample encode the identical CDR3. The V call is TRBV6-5, the J call TRBJ1-1; TRBD1 might be the D (6 bases). V gave up 0 bases and J gave up 1 base, with 9 bases separating them. Germline CDR1 is MNHEY and CDR2 is SVGAGI. The CDR3 contains 15 residues. The CDR3 coding sequence is TGTGCCAGCAGTTACTCGAGCAGGGGGAACACTGAAGCTTTCTTT. Its protein is CASSYSSRGNTEAFF.

This chain connects TRBV7-2 to TRBJ1-1, with TRBD1 identical over 10 bases. J lost 7 bases, V lost 1 base, and 6 bases had no gene match. This CDR3 spans 15 amino acids. In germline, CDR1 is SGHTA, CDR2 FQGNSA. The CDR3 DNA follows: TGTGCCAGCAGCTTAGTTGCCGGGACAGGGGTTGAAGCTTTCTTT. Amino acid sequence: CASSLVAGTGVEAFF.